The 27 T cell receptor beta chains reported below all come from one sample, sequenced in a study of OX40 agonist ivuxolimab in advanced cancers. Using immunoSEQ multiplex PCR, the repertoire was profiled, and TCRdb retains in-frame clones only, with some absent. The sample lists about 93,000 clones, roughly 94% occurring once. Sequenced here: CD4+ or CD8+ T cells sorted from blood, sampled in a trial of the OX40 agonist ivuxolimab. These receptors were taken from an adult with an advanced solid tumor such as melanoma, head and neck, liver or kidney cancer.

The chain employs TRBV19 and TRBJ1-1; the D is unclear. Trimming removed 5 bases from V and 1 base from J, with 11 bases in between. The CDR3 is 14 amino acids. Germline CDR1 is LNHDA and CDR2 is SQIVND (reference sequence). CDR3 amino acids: CASSSLRQNTEAFF. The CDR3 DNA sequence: TGTGCCAGTAGTTCCCTCCGACAGAACACTGAAGCTTTCTTT.

CDR3 in DNA: TGTGCCAGCAGTTCCTACAGGGGTTATAGCAATCAGCCCCAGCATTTT. Its protein product is CASSSYRGYSNQPQHF. This chain joins TRBV5-6 and TRBJ1-5, with TRBD1 identical over 7 bases. Germline V lookup: CDR1 SGHDT, CDR2 YYEEEE. The CDR3 extends over 16 amino acids. V lost 5 bases to trimming and J lost 0 bases; unmatched junction nucleotides: 8.

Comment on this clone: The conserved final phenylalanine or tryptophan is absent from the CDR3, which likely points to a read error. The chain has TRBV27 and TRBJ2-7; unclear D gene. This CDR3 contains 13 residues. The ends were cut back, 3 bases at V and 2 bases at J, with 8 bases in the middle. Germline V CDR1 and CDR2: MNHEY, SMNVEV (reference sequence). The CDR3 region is CASSFLPPYEQYS. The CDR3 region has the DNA TGTGCCAGCAGTTTTTTACCCCCCTACGAGCAGTACTCC.

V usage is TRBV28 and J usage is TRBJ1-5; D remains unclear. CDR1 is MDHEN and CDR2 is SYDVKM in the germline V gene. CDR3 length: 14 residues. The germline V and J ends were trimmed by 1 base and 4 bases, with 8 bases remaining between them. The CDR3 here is CASSLFLGNQPQHF. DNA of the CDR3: TGTGCCAGCAGTTTATTTTTGGGGAATCAGCCCCAGCATTTT.

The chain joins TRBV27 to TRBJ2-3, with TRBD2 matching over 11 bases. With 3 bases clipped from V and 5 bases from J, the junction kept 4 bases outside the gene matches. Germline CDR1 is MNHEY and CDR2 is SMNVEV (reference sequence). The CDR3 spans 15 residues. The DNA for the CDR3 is TGTGCCAGCAGTTTGGCGACTAGCGGGGTAGATACGCAGTATTTT. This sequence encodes CASSLATSGVDTQYF.

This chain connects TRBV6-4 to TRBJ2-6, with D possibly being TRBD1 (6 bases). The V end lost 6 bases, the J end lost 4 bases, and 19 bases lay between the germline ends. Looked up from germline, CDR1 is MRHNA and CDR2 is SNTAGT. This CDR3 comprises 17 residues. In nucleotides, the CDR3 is TGTGCCAGCAGCCTCGGGACACCCGGGGTGGGGGCCAACGTCCTGACTTTC. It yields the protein CASSLGTPGVGANVLTF.

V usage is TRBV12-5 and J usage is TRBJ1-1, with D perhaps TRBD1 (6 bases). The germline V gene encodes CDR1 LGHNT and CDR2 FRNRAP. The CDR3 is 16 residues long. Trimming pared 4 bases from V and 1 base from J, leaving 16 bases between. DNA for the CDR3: TGTGCTAGTGGTTCAGACCGAGGGGGACAGAACACTGAAGCTTTCTTT. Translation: CASGSDRGGQNTEAFF.

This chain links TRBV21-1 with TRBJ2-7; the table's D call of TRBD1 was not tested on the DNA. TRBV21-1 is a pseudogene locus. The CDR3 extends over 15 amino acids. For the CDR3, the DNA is TGTGCCGATAAGCAGGGGGAAGGAACCTCCTACGAGCAGTACTTC. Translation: CADKQGEGTSYEQYF.

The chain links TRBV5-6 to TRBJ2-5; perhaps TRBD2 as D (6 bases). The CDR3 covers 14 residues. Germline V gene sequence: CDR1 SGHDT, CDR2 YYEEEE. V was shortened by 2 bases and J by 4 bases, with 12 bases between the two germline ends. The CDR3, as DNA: TGTGCCAGCAGCTTATCGGGGGAGGTAGAGACCCAGTACTTC. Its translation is CASSLSGEVETQYF.

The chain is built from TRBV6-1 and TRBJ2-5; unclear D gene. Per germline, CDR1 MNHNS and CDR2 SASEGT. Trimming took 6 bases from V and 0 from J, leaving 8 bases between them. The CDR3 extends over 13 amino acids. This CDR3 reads CASRRKYQETQYF. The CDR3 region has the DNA TGTGCCAGCAGACGGAAATACCAAGAGACCCAGTACTTC.

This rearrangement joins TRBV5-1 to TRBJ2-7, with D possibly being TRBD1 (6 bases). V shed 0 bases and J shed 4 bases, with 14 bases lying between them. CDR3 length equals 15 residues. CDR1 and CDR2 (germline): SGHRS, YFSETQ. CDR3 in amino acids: CASSLEGRGRYEQYF. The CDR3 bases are TGCGCCAGCAGCTTGGAAGGCAGGGGCCGATACGAGCAGTACTTC.

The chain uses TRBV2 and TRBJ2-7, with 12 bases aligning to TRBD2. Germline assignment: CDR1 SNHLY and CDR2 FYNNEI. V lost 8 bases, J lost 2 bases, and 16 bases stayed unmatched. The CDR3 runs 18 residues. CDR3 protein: CASEWTSGIREGAYEQYF. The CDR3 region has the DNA TGTGCCAGCGAGTGGACTAGCGGGATCAGGGAAGGGGCCTACGAGCAGTACTTC.

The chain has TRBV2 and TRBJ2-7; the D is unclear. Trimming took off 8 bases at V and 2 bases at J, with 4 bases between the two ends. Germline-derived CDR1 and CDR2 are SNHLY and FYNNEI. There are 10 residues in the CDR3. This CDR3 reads CASSTYEQYF. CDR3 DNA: TGTGCCAGCTCAACCTACGAGCAGTACTTC.

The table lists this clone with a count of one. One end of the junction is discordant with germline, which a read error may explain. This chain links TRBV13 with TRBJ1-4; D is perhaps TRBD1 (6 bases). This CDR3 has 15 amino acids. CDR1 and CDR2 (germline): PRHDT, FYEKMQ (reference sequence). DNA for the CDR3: TGTGCCGGCAGCGGGCGACAGGCTGATAATGAAAAACTGTTTTTT. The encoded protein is CAGSGRQADNEKLFF. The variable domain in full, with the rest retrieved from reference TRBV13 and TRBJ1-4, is AAGVIQSPRHLIKEKRETATLKCYPIPRHDTVYWYQQGPGQDPQFLISFYEKMQSDKGSIPDRFSAQQFSDYHSELNMSSLELGDSALYFCAGSGRQADNEKLFFGSGTQLSVL.

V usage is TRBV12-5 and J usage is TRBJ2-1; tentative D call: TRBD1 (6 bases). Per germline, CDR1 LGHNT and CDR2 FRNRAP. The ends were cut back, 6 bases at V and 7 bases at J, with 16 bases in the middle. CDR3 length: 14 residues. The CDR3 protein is CASGPGTRLNEQFF. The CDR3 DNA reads TGTGCTAGTGGACCGGGGACAAGGTTGAATGAGCAGTTCTTC.

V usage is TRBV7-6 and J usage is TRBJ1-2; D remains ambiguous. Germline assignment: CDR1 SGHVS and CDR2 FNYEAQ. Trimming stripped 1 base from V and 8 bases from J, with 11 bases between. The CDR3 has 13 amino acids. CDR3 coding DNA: TGTGCCAGCAGCTTAGGGGAAATGGGGGGCTACACCTTC. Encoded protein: CASSLGEMGGYTF.

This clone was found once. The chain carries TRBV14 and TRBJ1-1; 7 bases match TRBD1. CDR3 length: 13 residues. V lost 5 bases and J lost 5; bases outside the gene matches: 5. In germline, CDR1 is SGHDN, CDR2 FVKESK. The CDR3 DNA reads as TGTGCCAGCAGCATGACAGGGCTAACTGAAGCTTTCTTT. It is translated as CASSMTGLTEAFF.

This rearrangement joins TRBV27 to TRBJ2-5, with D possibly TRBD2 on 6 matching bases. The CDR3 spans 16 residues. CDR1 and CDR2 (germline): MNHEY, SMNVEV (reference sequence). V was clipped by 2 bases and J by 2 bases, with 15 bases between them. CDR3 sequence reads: CASSLSFGGVQETQYF. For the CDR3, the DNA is TGTGCCAGCAGTTTAAGTTTTGGAGGGGTTCAAGAGACCCAGTACTTC.

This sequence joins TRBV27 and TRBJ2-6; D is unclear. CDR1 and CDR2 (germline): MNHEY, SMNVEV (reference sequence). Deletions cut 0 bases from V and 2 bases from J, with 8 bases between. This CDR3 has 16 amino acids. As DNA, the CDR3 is TGTGCCAGCAGTTTATCGGGCGATGCTGGGGCCAACGTCCTGACTTTC. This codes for CASSLSGDAGANVLTF.

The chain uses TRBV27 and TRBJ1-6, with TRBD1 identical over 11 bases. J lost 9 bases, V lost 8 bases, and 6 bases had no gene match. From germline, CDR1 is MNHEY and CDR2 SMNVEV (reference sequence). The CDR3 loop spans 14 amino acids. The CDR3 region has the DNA TGTGCCAGCGGCGCCGGGACAGGGGGTTCACCCCTCCACTTT. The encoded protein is CASGAGTGGSPLHF.

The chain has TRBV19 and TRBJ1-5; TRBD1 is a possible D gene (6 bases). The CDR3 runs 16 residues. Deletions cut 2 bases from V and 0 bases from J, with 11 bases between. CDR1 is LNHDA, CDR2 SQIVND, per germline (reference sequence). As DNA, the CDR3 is TGTGCCAGTAGTATAAAGGGGGGCTATAGCAATCAGCCCCAGCATTTT. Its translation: CASSIKGGYSNQPQHF.

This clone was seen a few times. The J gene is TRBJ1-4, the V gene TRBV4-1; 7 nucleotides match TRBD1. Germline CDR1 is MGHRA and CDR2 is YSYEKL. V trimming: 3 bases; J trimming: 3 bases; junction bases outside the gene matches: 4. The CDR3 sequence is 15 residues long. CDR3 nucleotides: TGCGCCAGCAGCCACCGGGACAGATCTAATGAAAAACTGTTTTTT. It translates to CASSHRDRSNEKLFF.

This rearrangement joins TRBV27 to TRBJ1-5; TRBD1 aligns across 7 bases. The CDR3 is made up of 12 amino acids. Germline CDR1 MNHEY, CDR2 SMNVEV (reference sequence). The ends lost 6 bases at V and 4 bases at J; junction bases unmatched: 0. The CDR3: CASRDRNQPQHF. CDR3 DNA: TGTGCCAGCAGGGACAGGAATCAGCCCCAGCATTTT.

The CDR3 sequence is CASSPSPTYNEQFF. DNA for the CDR3: TGTGCCAGCAGCCCTAGTCCAACCTACAATGAGCAGTTCTTC. This chain links TRBV27 with TRBJ2-1; no clear D gene. This CDR3 is built from 14 residues. V was clipped by 6 bases and J by 2 bases, with 11 bases between them. Per germline, CDR1 MNHEY and CDR2 SMNVEV (reference sequence).

The chain's CDR3 is CASSVHPGLAPYNEQFF. The DNA of the CDR3 is TGTGCCAGCAGCGTTCACCCGGGACTAGCGCCCTACAATGAGCAGTTCTTC. V usage is TRBV9 and J usage is TRBJ2-1; 10 bases fit TRBD2. The CDR3 is 17 residues long. V lost 2 bases, J lost 2 bases, and 7 bases stayed unmatched. CDR1 and CDR2 (germline): SGDLS, YYNGEE.

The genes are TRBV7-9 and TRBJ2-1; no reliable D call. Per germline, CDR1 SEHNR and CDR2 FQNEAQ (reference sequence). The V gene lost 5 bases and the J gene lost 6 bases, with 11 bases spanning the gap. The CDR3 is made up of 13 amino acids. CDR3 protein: CASSGGGVNEQFF. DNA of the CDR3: TGTGCCAGCAGCGGCGGTGGCGTCAATGAGCAGTTCTTC.

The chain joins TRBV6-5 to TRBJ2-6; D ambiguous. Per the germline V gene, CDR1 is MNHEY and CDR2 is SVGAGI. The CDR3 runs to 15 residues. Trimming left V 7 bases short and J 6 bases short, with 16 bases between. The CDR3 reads CASTGSMALANVLTF. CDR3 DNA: TGTGCCAGCACGGGCAGCATGGCACTGGCCAACGTCCTGACTTTC.